This is a list of T cell receptor beta chains from one sample in a study of beta chain features in type 1 diabetes. Some clones are missing from TCRdb's copy, which holds only in-frame ones; the method was immunoSEQ multiplex PCR. The sample holds around 430,000 clones, about 30% seen once. The sequenced sample consisted of naive CD4+ T cells from blood. The receptors here all came from a man aged 18 to 30 in good health. The CDR3 runs from the conserved cysteine through the conserved F or W.

CDR3 protein: CASSVTGAGVIHEQFF; V gene: TRBV9
CDR3 protein: CSVGDRAVDTQYF; V gene: TRBV29-1
CDR3 protein: CAAKENREYEQYF; V gene: TRBV28
CDR3 protein: CASSPLLGPSTDTQYF; V gene: TRBV2
CDR3 protein: CASSQSQGSEAFF; V gene: TRBV14
CDR3 protein: CASSLGTEYGYTF; V gene: TRBV6-6
CDR3 protein: CASSLLGLTDTQYF; V gene: TRBV5-1
CDR3 protein: CASSSSWRGQGETQYF; V gene: TRBV7-9
CDR3 protein: CASSIWTSGSHNEQFF; V gene: TRBV19
CDR3 protein: CASSLYMGQGAMDEQYF; V gene: TRBV27
CDR3 protein: CASSYTGTTSGGEQYF; V gene: TRBV6-5
CDR3 protein: CASSVVVSGGELFF; V gene: TRBV9
CDR3 protein: CSVDRALAGTSYEQYF; V gene: TRBV29-1
CDR3 protein: CASSVGGIGGDTQYF; V gene: TRBV9
CDR3 protein: CASSQDRGTLTSEQYF; V gene: TRBV14
CDR3 protein: CASSPEERSYEQYF; V gene: TRBV19
CDR3 protein: CASSEYRGTGSYEQYF; V gene: TRBV25-1
CDR3 protein: CASIQPGRIYEQYF; V gene: TRBV27
CDR3 protein: CSGERGPGTDTQYF; V gene: TRBV29-1
CDR3 protein: CASGYEQYF; V gene: TRBV6-5
CDR3 protein: CASSSLNQLATTGELFF; V gene: TRBV5-1
CDR3 protein: CASRILAGQETQYF; V gene: TRBV13
CDR3 protein: CASSETSGGVYEQFF; V gene: TRBV25-1
CDR3 protein: CAWSPGVTGELFF; V gene: TRBV30
CDR3 protein: CASSSDRQVQFF; V gene: TRBV28
CDR3 protein: CSFLRGTEAFF; V gene: TRBV29-1
CDR3 protein: CASSPRGLAGYNEQFF; V gene: TRBV6-6
CDR3 protein: CASSLRYSLQETQYF; V gene: TRBV28
CDR3 protein: CAWSVRQGKGTQYF; V gene: TRBV30
CDR3 protein: CASSWGQGLTDTQYF; V gene: TRBV28
CDR3 protein: CASSFWGGETQYF; V gene: TRBV7-2
CDR3 protein: CASSPRQVSTDTQYF; V gene: TRBV5-4
CDR3 protein: CASSLRGVGTDTQYF; V gene: TRBV11-2
CDR3 protein: CASSAGLAGETQYF; V gene: TRBV9
CDR3 protein: CASSLRAGGAPYNEQFF; V gene: TRBV28
CDR3 protein: CASSLNTGELFF; V gene: TRBV7-6
CDR3 protein: CSVEEQETGETQYF; V gene: TRBV29-1
CDR3 protein: CSPLQQGLRDYGYTF; V gene: TRBV29-1
CDR3 protein: CASNGRLMNTEAFF; V gene: TRBV7-9
CDR3 protein: CASREFGKSEAFF; V gene: TRBV28
CDR3 protein: CSVVTTWTGGRTEAFF; V gene: TRBV29-1